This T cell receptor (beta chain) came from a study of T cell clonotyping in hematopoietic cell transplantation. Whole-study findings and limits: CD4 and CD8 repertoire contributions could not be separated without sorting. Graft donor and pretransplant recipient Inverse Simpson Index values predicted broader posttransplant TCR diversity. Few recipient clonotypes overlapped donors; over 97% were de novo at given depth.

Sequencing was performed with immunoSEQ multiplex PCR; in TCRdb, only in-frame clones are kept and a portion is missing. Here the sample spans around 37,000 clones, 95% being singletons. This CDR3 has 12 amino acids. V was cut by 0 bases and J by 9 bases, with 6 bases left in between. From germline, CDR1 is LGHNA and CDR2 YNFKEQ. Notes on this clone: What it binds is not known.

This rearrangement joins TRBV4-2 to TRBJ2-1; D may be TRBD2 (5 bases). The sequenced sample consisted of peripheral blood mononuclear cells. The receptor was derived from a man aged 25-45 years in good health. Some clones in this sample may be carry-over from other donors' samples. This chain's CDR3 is CASSQEGSEQFF. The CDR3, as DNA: TGTGCCAGCAGCCAAGAGGGGAGTGAGCAGTTCTTC.